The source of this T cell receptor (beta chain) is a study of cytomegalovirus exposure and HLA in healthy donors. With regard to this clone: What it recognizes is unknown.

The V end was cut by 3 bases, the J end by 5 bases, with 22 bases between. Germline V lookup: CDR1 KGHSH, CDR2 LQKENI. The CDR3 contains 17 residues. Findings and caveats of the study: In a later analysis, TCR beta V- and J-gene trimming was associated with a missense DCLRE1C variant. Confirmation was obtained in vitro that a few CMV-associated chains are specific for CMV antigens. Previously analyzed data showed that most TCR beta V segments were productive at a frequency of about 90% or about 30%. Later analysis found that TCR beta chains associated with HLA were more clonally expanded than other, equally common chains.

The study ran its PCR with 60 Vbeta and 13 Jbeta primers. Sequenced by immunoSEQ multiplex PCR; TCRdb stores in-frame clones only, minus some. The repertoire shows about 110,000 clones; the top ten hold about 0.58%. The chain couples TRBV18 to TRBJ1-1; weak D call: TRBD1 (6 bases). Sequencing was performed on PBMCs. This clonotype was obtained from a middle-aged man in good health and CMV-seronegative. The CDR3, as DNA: TGTGCCAGCTCACCCGAGGGTCCAGGGGCTGGTTGGACTGAAGCTTTCTTT. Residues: CASSPEGPGAGWTEAFF.